This record covers a single T cell receptor beta chain. The data belong to a study of blood T cell repertoires in COVID-19. Overall study: Donors in the United States, Italy and Spain gave samples during acute or convalescent COVID-19. Nucleic acid was either cDNA or gDNA, and it came from T cells, B-cell-depleted T cells, or PBMCs.

J gave up 3 bases and V 3 bases, and 4 bases lay outside the gene matches. Germline V CDR1 and CDR2: MNHEY, SMNVEV (reference sequence). There are 14 residues in the CDR3. Original analysis: Counts of nucleated cells, estimated from reference gene primer amplification, were obtained. TCRdb keeps only in-frame clones here, not all; method: immunoSEQ multiplex PCR. V, J and clone size derive from that table, while D and trimming were established from the DNA sequence. The sample records 300,000 to 450,000 clones, about 89% being singletons. The TCR originated in a woman under 40 with COVID-19, enrolled during active disease. The chain couples TRBV27 to TRBJ1-1, with TRBD1 matching 7 bases. Material: peripheral blood. CDR3 sequence: CASSFNRGDTEAFF. The CDR3 region has the DNA TGTGCCAGCAGTTTCAACAGGGGTGACACTGAAGCTTTCTTT.